This TCR beta chain derives from a study of cytomegalovirus exposure and HLA in healthy donors. This clone came up a few times. The antigen remains unidentified. The PCR ran on 60 Vbeta and 13 Jbeta primers. Data came from immunoSEQ multiplex PCR; TCRdb stores just in-frame clones and leaves some out. The table includes about 120,000 clones, more than 60% detected once. Findings of the study overall: The study flagged about 150 TCR beta chains as cytomegalovirus-associated. A few of the chains that were CMV-associated were confirmed in vitro to be specific for CMV antigens.

V gave up 6 bases and J gave up 0 bases, with 12 bases separating them. The CDR3 consists of 15 residues. From germline, CDR1 is MNHEY and CDR2 SVGAGI. V gene TRBV6-5 combines with J gene TRBJ2-1; D might be TRBD1 (5 bases). Sequencing was done on a sample of PBMCs. This TCR was recovered from a woman in her 40s in good health and CMV-seronegative. The CDR3 is CASRPDSSSYNEQFF. CDR3 coding DNA: TGTGCCAGCAGACCAGACAGTAGCTCCTACAATGAGCAGTTCTTC.